The present entry profiles one T cell receptor beta chain with its context. Antigen unknown. The data are from a study of response to subunit inactivated influenza vaccine. Study-level results: It was suggested by the authors that few new T cells are recruited by each seasonal influenza vaccination.

TCRdb redid the calling of the RT-PCR reads with MiXCR, one entry per CDR3 protein. The sample includes about 650,000 distinct CDR3 sequences, about a sixth of them seen just once. The receptor's source is a man in his forties or fifties who received an inactivated influenza vaccine. The sample in question was PBMCs from blood, obtained 11 to 12 days after vaccination.

CDR3 coding DNA: TGCAGCGTTGAAGATCCGCAAGACCAAGAGACCCAGTACTTC. Residues: CSVEDPQDQETQYF. The V and J genes are TRBV29-1 and TRBJ2-5; D is unclear. The CDR3 loop spans 14 amino acids. CDR1 is SQVTM and CDR2 is ANQGSEA in the germline V gene. The germline V and J ends were trimmed by 0 bases and 0 bases, with 8 bases remaining between them.